One and the same sample provided the 15 T cell receptor beta chains below, sequenced in a study of blood T cell repertoires in COVID-19. The assay was immunoSEQ multiplex PCR, and TCRdb's table has in-frame clones only and misses some. The data hold about 68,000 clones, with 86% observed a single time. Specimen: peripheral blood. The origin of the receptors is a man aged 25-40 years with acute or convalescent COVID-19.

The chain has TRBV5-1 and TRBJ2-3; no reliable D call. Per the germline V gene, CDR1 is SGHRS and CDR2 is YFSETQ. The CDR3 covers 15 residues. Trimming left V 1 base short and J 5 bases short, with 14 bases between. This CDR3 reads CASSLSPGRVDTQYF. The CDR3 nucleotides read TGCGCCAGCAGCTTGTCTCCTGGCCGGGTAGATACGCAGTATTTT.

V and J are TRBV28 and TRBJ1-4; a weak D match, TRBD1 (5 bases). CDR1 is MDHEN, CDR2 SYDVKM, per germline. With 6 bases removed from V and 2 bases from J, the gap between germline ends came to 10 bases. This CDR3 has 14 residues. CDR3 in amino acids: CASSYRQTNEKLFF. CDR3 coding DNA: TGTGCCAGCAGCTACCGACAGACTAATGAAAAACTGTTTTTT.

The chain is built from TRBV19 and TRBJ2-2; a possible D gene is TRBD2 (7 bases). V was trimmed by 6 bases and J by 1 base, leaving 15 bases between them. Germline-derived CDR1 and CDR2 are LNHDA and SQIVND (reference sequence). This CDR3 has 16 residues. In DNA form, the CDR3 reads TGTGCCAGTAGCCACCCGGGGGGCCGGAACACCGGGGAGCTGTTTTTT. It encodes CASSHPGGRNTGELFF.

The rearrangement uses TRBV6-5 and TRBJ1-1; TRBD1 aligns across 7 bases. J was trimmed by 4 bases and V by 5 bases; bases with no gene match: 7. Germline loops: CDR1 MNHEY, CDR2 SVGAGI. The CDR3 has 14 amino acids. Here the CDR3 reads CASSRDRVGTEAFF. The DNA of the CDR3 is TGTGCCAGCAGTCGGGACAGAGTAGGCACTGAAGCTTTCTTT.

This chain uses TRBV28 with TRBJ1-2; no firm D call. This CDR3 has 11 residues. Looked up from germline, CDR1 is MDHEN and CDR2 is SYDVKM. V was trimmed by 3 bases and J by 4 bases, leaving 3 bases between them. CDR3 in amino acids: CASSFGYGYTF. Here the CDR3 DNA reads TGTGCCAGCAGTTTCGGCTATGGCTACACCTTC.

The CDR3 region is CASSPQELNTGELFF. The CDR3 region has the DNA TGCGCCAGCAGCCCACAGGAGCTGAACACCGGGGAGCTGTTTTTT. J is TRBJ2-2 and V is TRBV4-3; D perhaps matches TRBD1 (5 bases). There are 15 residues in the CDR3. Trimming pared 4 bases from V and 1 base from J, leaving 10 bases between. CDR1 and CDR2 from the germline V gene are LGHNA and YSLEER.

This sequence joins TRBV30 and TRBJ2-7; 7 bases are a match to TRBD2. Germline values: CDR1 GTSNPN, CDR2 SVGIG (reference sequence). Unmatched junction bases numbered 11, after V lost 3 bases and J lost 0 bases. This CDR3 is built from 16 residues. CDR3 amino acids: CAWSPNGGGLSYEQYF. The CDR3 nucleotides are TGTGCCTGGAGCCCGAACGGGGGAGGGCTCTCCTACGAGCAGTACTTC.

This clone was counted once. J is TRBJ1-2 and V is TRBV24-1, with 7 bases aligning to TRBD1. The junction had 6 bases not matched to a gene; V was cut back by 5 bases and J by 4 bases. The CDR3 totals 14 residues. CDR1 KGHDR and CDR2 SFDVKD come from the germline V gene. Written as DNA, the CDR3 is TGTGCCACCAGTGCTAGACAGGGCAGCTATGGCTACACCTTC. Amino acid sequence: CATSARQGSYGYTF.

This clone is a singleton in its sample. The V gene is TRBV4-3, the J gene TRBJ1-4; 9 nucleotides agree with TRBD1. CDR3 length: 16 residues. CDR1 and CDR2 (germline): LGHNA, YSLEER. Unmatched junction bases numbered 11, after V lost 2 bases and J lost 10 bases. The CDR3 region has the DNA TGCGCCAGCAGCCAACAGACCGGGACAGGGCAGGGAAAACTGTTTTTT. This codes for CASSQQTGTGQGKLFF.

V and J are TRBV19 and TRBJ2-3; 10 bases agree with TRBD2. The V segment lost 5 bases and the J segment 3 bases; nucleotides outside the gene matches: 2. Germline lookup yields CDR1 LNHDA and CDR2 SQIVND (reference sequence). CDR3 size: 14 residues. The CDR3 DNA is TGTGCCAGTAGTGCTAGCGGGAGTACAGATACGCAGTATTTT. This sequence encodes CASSASGSTDTQYF.

V is TRBV11-2 and J is TRBJ2-1; 9 positions agree with TRBD2. The length of the CDR3 is 15 residues. CDR1 is SGHAT and CDR2 is FQNNGV in the germline V gene. V shed 1 base, J shed 9 bases, and the junction held 7 bases outside the gene matches. The CDR3 region has the DNA TGTGCCAGCAGCTTAGTAGCGGGAGTTTCGGGTGAGCAGTTCTTC. Translated, it gives CASSLVAGVSGEQFF. Based on the CDR3 plus reference TRBV11-2 and TRBJ2-1, the full variable domain is EAGVAQSPRYKIIEKRQSVAFWCNPISGHATLYWYQQILGQGPKLLIQFQNNGVVDDSQLPKDRFSAERLKGVDSTLKIQPAKLEDSAVYLCASSLVAGVSGEQFFGPGTRLTVL.

CDR3 coding DNA: TGTGCCAGCACCTTAAGCGGGAAACTACGAGAGCAGTACTTC. Its protein product is CASTLSGKLREQYF. This rearrangement joins TRBV28 to TRBJ2-7; 7 bases map to TRBD2. The CDR3 has 14 amino acids. CDR1 and CDR2 from the germline V gene are MDHEN and SYDVKM. V lost 7 bases and J lost 7; bases outside the gene matches: 13. Full variable domain (remainder filled in from reference TRBV28 and TRBJ2-7): DVKVTQSSRYLVKRTGEKVFLECVQDMDHENMFWYRQDPGLGLRLIYFSYDVKMKEKGDIPEGYSVSREKKERFSLILESASTNQTSMYLCASTLSGKLREQYFGPGTRLTVT.

V usage is TRBV6-2 or TRBV6-3 and J usage is TRBJ2-3; 11 bases line up with TRBD2. The CDR3 sequence is 16 residues long. CDR1 and CDR2 from the germline V gene are MNHEY and SVGEGT. With V trimmed by 4 bases and J by 3 bases, 6 bases remained unmatched. This chain's CDR3 is CASSSRLAGRTDTQYF. CDR3 bases: TGTGCCAGCAGTTCACGACTAGCGGGGAGAACAGATACGCAGTATTTT.

This CDR3 reads CASSEMVRRETQYF. DNA of the CDR3: TGTGCCAGCAGTGAAATGGTCAGGAGGGAGACCCAGTACTTC. The chain has TRBV6-1 and TRBJ2-5, with D possibly being TRBD2 (5 bases). Germline CDR1 is MNHNS and CDR2 is SASEGT. With 2 bases removed from V and 5 bases from J, the gap between germline ends came to 12 bases. The CDR3 is made up of 14 amino acids.

A remark on this clone: Its ends do not fully match the called genes, so a read error is possible. The chain combines TRBV10-3 with TRBJ1-2; TRBD1 matches at 8 bases. Germline lookup yields CDR1 ENHRY and CDR2 SYGVKD. There are 11 residues in the CDR3. CDR3 amino acids: CATGTGALGIF. The CDR3 bases are TGTGCCACCGGGACAGGCGCCCTGGGAATCTTC.